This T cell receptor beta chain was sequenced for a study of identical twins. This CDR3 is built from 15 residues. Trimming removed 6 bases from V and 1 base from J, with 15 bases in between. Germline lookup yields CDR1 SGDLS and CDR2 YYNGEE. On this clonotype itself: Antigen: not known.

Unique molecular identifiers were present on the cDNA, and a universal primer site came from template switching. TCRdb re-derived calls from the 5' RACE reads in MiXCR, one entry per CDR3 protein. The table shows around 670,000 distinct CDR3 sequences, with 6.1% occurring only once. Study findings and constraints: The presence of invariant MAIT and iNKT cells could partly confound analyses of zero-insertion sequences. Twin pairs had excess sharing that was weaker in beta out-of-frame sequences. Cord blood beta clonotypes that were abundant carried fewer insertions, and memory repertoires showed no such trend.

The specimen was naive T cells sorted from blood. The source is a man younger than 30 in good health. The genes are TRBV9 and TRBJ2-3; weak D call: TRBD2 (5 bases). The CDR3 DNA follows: TGTGCCAGCACGGAAGTGGGAGACGGCACAGATACGCAGTATTTT. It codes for CASTEVGDGTDTQYF.